The 2 T cell receptor beta chains reported below all come from one sample, sequenced in a study of shared clonotypes between healthy human individuals. Positive CCR7 selection of CD45RO-negative cells yielded the naive CD8 cells, and terminally differentiated effector memory CD45RA+ cells were excluded. Here immunoSEQ multiplex PCR was the method, and the copy in TCRdb shows in-frame clones only, minus some. The sample lists about 2.1 million clones, over 85% occurring once. Sequenced sample: naive CD8+ T cells from PBMCs. The receptor source for this set is a man aged 18-30 years in good health. Some clones in this sample may be carry-over from other donors' samples.

The rearrangement uses TRBV9 and TRBJ2-5, with 15 bases lining up with TRBD2. Germline CDR1 and CDR2: SGDLS and YYNGEE. The CDR3 contains 17 residues. The V and J ends lost 4 bases and 5 bases, in that order; junction bases with no gene match: 9. CDR3 nucleotide sequence: TGTGCCAGCAGCTCAAGGACTAGCGGGAGGGCCGGGGAGACCCAGTACTTC. This translates into CASSSRTSGRAGETQYF. The full variable domain, in which reference TRBV9 and TRBJ2-5 provide the parts outside the CDR3, is DSGVTQTPKHLITATGQRVTLRCSPRSGDLSVYWYQQSLDQGLQFLIQYYNGEERAKGNILERFSAQQFPDLHSELNLSSLELGDSALYFCASSSRTSGRAGETQYFGPGTRLLVL.

The chain joins TRBV27 to TRBJ2-7, with 10 bases that match TRBD2. Losses at the gene ends were 6 bases for V and 5 bases for J; bases not matched to a gene: 10. Per the germline V gene, CDR1 is MNHEY and CDR2 is SMNVEV (reference sequence). This CDR3 comprises 15 residues. The CDR3 bases are TGTGCCAGCAGCCCTCTAGCGGGAGTACCCAACGAGCAGTACTTC. As protein: CASSPLAGVPNEQYF.